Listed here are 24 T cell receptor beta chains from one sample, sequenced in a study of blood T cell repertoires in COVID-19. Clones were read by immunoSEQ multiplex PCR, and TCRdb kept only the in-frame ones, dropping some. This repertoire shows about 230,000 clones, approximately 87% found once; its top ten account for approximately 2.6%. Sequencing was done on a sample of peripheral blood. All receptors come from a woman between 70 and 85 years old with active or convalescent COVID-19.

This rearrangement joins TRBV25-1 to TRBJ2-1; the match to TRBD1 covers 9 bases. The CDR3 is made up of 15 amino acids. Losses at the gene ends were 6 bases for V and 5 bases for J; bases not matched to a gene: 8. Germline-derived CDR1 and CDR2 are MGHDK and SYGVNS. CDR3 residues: CASRPEGTGHNEQFF. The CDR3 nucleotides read TGTGCCAGCAGGCCGGAAGGGACAGGGCACAATGAGCAGTTCTTC.

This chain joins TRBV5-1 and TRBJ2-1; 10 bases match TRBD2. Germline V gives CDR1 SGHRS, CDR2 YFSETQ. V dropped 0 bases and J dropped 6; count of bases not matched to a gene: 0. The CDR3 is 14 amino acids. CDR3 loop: CASSLGLAGNEQFF. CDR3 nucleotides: TGCGCCAGCAGCTTGGGACTAGCGGGCAATGAGCAGTTCTTC.

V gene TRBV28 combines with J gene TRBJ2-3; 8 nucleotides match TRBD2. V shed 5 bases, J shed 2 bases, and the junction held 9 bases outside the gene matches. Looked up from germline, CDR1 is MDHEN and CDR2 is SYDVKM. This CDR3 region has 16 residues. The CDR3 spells CASSTRGSGTTDTQYF. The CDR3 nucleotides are TGTGCCAGCAGTACCCGGGGTAGCGGGACCACAGATACGCAGTATTTT.

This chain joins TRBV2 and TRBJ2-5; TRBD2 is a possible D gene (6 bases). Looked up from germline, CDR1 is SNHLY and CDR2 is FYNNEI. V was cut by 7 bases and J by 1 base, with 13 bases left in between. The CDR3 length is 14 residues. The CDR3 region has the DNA TGTGCCAGCACCCTCGGGGAGGCCCAAGAGACCCAGTACTTC. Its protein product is CASTLGEAQETQYF.

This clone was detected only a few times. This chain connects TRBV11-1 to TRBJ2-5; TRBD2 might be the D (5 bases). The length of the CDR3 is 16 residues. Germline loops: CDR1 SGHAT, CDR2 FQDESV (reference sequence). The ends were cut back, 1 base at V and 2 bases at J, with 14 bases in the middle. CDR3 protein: CASSLDEGPVQETQYF. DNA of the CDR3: TGTGCCAGCAGCTTAGACGAGGGCCCCGTACAAGAGACCCAGTACTTC.

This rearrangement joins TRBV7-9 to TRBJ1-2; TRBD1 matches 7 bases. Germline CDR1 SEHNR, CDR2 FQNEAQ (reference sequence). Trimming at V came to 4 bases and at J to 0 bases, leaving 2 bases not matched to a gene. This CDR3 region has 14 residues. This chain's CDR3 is CASSSDRANYGYTF. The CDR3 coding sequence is TGTGCCAGCAGCTCCGACAGGGCTAACTATGGCTACACCTTC.

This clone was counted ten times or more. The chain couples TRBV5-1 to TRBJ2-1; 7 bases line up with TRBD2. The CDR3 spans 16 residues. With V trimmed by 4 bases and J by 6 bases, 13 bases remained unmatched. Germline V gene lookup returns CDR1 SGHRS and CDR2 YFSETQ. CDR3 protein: CASSPSPSGLPNEQFF. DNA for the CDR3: TGCGCCAGCAGCCCGAGTCCTAGCGGACTTCCCAATGAGCAGTTCTTC.

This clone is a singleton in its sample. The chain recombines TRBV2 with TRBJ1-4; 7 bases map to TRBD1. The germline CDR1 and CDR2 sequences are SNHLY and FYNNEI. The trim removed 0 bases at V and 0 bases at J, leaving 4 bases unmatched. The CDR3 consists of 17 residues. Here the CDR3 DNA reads TGTGCCAGCAGTGAAGCCCGGGACAGCTCAACTAATGAAAAACTGTTTTTT. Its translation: CASSEARDSSTNEKLFF.

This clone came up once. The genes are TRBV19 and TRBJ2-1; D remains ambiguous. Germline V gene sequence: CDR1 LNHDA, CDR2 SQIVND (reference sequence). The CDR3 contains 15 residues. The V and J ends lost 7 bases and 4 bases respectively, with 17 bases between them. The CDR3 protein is CASTHAGDLYNEQFF. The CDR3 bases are TGTGCCAGTACCCATGCCGGAGACCTTTACAATGAGCAGTTCTTC.

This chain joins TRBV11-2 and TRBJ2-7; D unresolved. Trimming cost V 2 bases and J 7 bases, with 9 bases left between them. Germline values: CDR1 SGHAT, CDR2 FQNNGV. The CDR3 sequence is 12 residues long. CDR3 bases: TGTGCCAGCAGCTTAACTGATACGGAGCAGTACTTC. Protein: CASSLTDTEQYF. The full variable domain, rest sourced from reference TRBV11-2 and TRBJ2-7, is EAGVAQSPRYKIIEKRQSVAFWCNPISGHATLYWYQQILGQGPKLLIQFQNNGVVDDSQLPKDRFSAERLKGVDSTLKIQPAKLEDSAVYLCASSLTDTEQYFGPGTRLTVT.

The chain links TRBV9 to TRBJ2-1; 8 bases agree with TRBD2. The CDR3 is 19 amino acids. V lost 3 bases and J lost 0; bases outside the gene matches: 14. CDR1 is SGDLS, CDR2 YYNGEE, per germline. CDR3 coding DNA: TGTGCCAGCAGCGCAGCCCTACCCCTAGCGGGCAGCTCCTACAATGAGCAGTTCTTC. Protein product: CASSAALPLAGSSYNEQFF.

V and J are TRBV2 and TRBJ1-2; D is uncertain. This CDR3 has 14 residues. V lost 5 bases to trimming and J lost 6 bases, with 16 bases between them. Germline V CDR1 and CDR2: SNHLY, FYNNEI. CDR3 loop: CASSPGYRVNGYTF. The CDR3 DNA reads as TGTGCCAGCAGTCCAGGTTACCGAGTTAATGGCTACACCTTC.

In DNA form, the CDR3 reads TGTGCCAGCTCAAGACTAGCGGGAGCAGGCGCAGATACGCAGTATTTT. Encoded protein: CASSRLAGAGADTQYF. The genes are TRBV18 and TRBJ2-3; 12 positions match TRBD2. J gave up 4 bases and V 5 bases, and 7 bases lay outside the gene matches. CDR1 KGHSH and CDR2 LQKENI come from the germline V gene. The CDR3 totals 16 residues. Using reference TRBV18 and TRBJ2-3 for the parts outside the CDR3, the full variable domain is NAGVMQNPRHLVRRRGQEARLRCSPMKGHSHVYWYRQLPEEGLKFMVYLQKENIIDESGMPKERFSAEFPKEGPSILRIQQVVRGDSAAYFCASSRLAGAGADTQYFGPGTRLTVL.

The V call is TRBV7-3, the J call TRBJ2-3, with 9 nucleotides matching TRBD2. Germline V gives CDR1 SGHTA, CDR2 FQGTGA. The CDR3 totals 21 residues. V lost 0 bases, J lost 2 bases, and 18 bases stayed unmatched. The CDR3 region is CASSLTAGSGGPGWLTDTQYF. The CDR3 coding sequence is TGTGCCAGCAGCTTAACCGCGGGAAGCGGGGGGCCGGGCTGGCTCACAGATACGCAGTATTTT.

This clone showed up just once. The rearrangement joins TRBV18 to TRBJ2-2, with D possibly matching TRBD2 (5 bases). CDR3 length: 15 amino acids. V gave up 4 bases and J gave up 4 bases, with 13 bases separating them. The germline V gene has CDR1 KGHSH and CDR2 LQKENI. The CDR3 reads CASSRQTRGTGELFF. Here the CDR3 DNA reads TGTGCCAGCTCACGACAAACTAGAGGCACCGGGGAGCTGTTTTTT. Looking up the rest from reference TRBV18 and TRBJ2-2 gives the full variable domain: NAGVMQNPRHLVRRRGQEARLRCSPMKGHSHVYWYRQLPEEGLKFMVYLQKENIIDESGMPKERFSAEFPKEGPSILRIQQVVRGDSAAYFCASSRQTRGTGELFFGEGSRLTVL.

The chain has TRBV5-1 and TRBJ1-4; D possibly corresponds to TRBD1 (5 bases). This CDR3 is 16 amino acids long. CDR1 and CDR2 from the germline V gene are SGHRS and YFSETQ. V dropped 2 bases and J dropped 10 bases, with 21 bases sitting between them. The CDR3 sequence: CASSLDRGLPMVKLFF. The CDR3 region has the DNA TGCGCCAGCAGCTTAGACCGGGGGTTACCTATGGTAAAACTGTTTTTT.

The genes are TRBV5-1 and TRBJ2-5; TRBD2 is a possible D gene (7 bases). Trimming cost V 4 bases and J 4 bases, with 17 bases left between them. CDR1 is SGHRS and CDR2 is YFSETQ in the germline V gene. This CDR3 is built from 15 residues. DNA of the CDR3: TGCGCCAGCAGCCTGGGGGGGCCGGTCGCAGAGACCCAGTACTTC. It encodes CASSLGGPVAETQYF.

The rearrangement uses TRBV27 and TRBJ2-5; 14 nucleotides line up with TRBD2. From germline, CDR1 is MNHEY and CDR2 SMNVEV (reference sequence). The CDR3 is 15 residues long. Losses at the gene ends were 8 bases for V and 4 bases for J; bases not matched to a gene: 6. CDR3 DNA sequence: TGTGCCAGCGGGAAGGGACTAGCGGGAGTAGAGACCCAGTACTTC. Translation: CASGKGLAGVETQYF.

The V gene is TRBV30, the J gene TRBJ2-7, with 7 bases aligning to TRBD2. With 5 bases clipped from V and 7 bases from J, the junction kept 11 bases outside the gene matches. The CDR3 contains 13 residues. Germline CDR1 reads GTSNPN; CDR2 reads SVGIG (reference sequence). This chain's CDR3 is CAWSSGGPSEQYF. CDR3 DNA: TGTGCCTGGTCTTCGGGAGGACCGTCGGAGCAGTACTTC.

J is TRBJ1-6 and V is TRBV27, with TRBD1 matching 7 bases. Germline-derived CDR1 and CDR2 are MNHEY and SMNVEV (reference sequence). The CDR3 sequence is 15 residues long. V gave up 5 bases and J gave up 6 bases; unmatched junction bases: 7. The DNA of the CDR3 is TGTGCCAGCAGTGGGGGGACAGTCTTTAATTCACCCCTCCACTTT. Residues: CASSGGTVFNSPLHF.

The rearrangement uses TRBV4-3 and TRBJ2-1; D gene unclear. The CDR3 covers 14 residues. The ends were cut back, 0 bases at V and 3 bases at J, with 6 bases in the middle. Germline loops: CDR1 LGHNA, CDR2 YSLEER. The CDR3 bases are TGCGCCAGCAGCCAAGAGGCACGCTACAATGAGCAGTTCTTC. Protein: CASSQEARYNEQFF.

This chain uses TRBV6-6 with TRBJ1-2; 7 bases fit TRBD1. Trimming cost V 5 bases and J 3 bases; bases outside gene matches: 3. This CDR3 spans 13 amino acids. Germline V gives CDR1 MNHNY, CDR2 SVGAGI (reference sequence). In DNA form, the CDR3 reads TGTGCCAGCAGTCTGGGACAGTACTATGGCTACACCTTC. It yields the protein CASSLGQYYGYTF.

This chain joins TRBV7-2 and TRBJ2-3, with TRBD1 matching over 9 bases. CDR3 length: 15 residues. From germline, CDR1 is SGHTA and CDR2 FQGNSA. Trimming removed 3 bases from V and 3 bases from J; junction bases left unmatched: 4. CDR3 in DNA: TGTGCCAGCAGCTTCGGGACAGGGCCGACAGATACGCAGTATTTT. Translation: CASSFGTGPTDTQYF.

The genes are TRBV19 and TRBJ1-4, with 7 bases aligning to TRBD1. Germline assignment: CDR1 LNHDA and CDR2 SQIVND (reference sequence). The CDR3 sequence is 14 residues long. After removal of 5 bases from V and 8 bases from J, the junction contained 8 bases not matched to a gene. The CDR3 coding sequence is TGTGCCAGTAGTCTCGAGGGGGCGCAGGAAAAACTGTTTTTT. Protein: CASSLEGAQEKLFF. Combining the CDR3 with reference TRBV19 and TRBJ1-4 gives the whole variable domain DGGITQSPKYLFRKEGQNVTLSCEQNLNHDAMYWYRQDPGQGLRLIYYSQIVNDFQKGDIAEGYSVSREKKESFPLTVTSAQKNPTAFYLCASSLEGAQEKLFFGSGTQLSVL.